Listed below are T cell receptor beta chains from one sample, sequenced in a study of blood T cell repertoires in COVID-19. Sequencing used immunoSEQ multiplex PCR; TCRdb keeps in-frame clones, though not all of them. The sample has tens of thousands of clones; approximately 80% are singletons. The sample consisted of peripheral blood. These receptors were taken from an older woman with acute or convalescent COVID-19. Each CDR3 is given with its conserved first and last residue. Each record gives: D gene, clone size, J gene, V gene, CDR3 DNA, CDR3 protein. D genes are given only for firm matches. The listing skips clone size in some rows; elsewhere it reads once, few, many or a size class.

NA NA TRBJ1-1 TRBV7-3 TGTGCCAGCTCGGAGGCGGCGAACACTGAAGCTTTCTTT CASSEAANTEAFF
NA few TRBJ2-3 TRBV19 TGTGCCAGTAGGGACTTAGGGGGGGGCACAGATACGCAGTATTTT CASRDLGGGTDTQYF
TRBD2 NA TRBJ2-5 TRBV5-1 TGCGCCAGCACCTCTCTCGGGGGGGCATACGAGACCCAGTACTTC CASTSLGGAYETQYF
NA NA TRBJ1-2 TRBV10-3 TGTGCCATCAGTGAGTCCCAGGATCCTTATGGCTACACCTTC CAISESQDPYGYTF
TRBD2 NA TRBJ2-2 TRBV2 TGTGCCAGCAGTGAGCTAGCGGGTAGTTCCGGGGAGCTGTTTTTT CASSELAGSSGELFF
TRBD1 NA TRBJ1-6 TRBV19 TGTGCCAGTAGTAACGACAGGGGAGGAAATTCACCCCTCCACTTT CASSNDRGGNSPLHF
NA NA TRBJ1-3 TRBV15 TGTGCCACCAGCAGAGATCGAGCCGGCTCTGGAAACACCATATATTTT CATSRDRAGSGNTIYF
TRBD1 NA TRBJ2-7 TRBV29-1 TGCAGCGTTGAAGCTGGGACAGGAACCTACGAGCAGTACTTC CSVEAGTGTYEQYF
TRBD1 NA TRBJ2-7 TRBV18 TGTGCCAGCTCACGGACAGGGGTCTACGAGCAGTACTTC CASSRTGVYEQYF
NA NA TRBJ1-4 TRBV3-1/TRBV3-2 TGTGCCAGCAGCCAAGACTGGAGGGACGGACATAATGAAAAACTGTTTTTT CASSQDWRDGHNEKLFF
NA NA TRBJ2-4 TRBV19 TGTGCCAGTAGTATCGGGCAGGGCCAAAACATTCAGTACTTC CASSIGQGQNIQYF
NA NA TRBJ1-1 TRBV7-9 TGTGCCAGCAGCTTGTCAGGGGACACTGAAGCTTTCTTT CASSLSGDTEAFF
NA NA TRBJ1-2 TRBV30 TGTGCCTTTACAATAGGACTGAACTATGGCTACACCTTC CAFTIGLNYGYTF
NA once TRBJ1-1 TRBV7-8 TGTGCCAGCAGCTTGGGTCGACTAATGAACACTGAAGCTTTCTTT CASSLGRLMNTEAFF
NA NA TRBJ2-7 TRBV11-2 TGTGCCAGCAGCTCCCCCCGTCTCCAAACATTCTACGAGCAGTACTTC CASSSPRLQTFYEQYF
NA NA TRBJ1-4 TRBV30 TGTGCCTGGAGTAGGAGTCGTTCGGGTGAAAAACTGTTTTTT CAWSRSRSGEKLFF
NA NA TRBJ1-3 TRBV30 TGTGCCTGGAACCGGGGAGCAGGAAACACCATATATTTT CAWNRGAGNTIYF
NA NA TRBJ2-7 TRBV5-4 TGTGCCAGCAGCGCAAGAGGAGGCCTTTACGACGAGCAGTACTTC CASSARGGLYDEQYF
NA few TRBJ2-3 TRBV10-3 TGTGCCATCAGTGTCGATAGGGGATTTAAATCAGATACGCAGTATTTT CAISVDRGFKSDTQYF
NA NA TRBJ2-4 TRBV10-1 TGCGCCAGCAGTCAGGACAGCTACAAAAACATTCAGTACTTC CASSQDSYKNIQYF
NA once TRBJ1-1 TRBV18 TGTGCCAGCTCACCAGTTTCGTCCCGGAACACTGAAGCTTTCTTT CASSPVSSRNTEAFF
NA NA TRBJ2-7 TRBV6-5 TGTGCCTCCTTTCAGGGCGTGGGAGGCTCCTACGAGCAGTACTTC CASFQGVGGSYEQYF
TRBD2 NA TRBJ2-2 TRBV2 TGTGCCAGCAGGGCGGGGGCCGGGGAGCTGTTTTTT CASRAGAGELFF
NA NA TRBJ2-5 TRBV9 TGTGCCAGCAGCGTAGGCGGGGGCTACCAAGAGACCCAGTACTTC CASSVGGGYQETQYF
NA once TRBJ1-1 TRBV19 TGTGCCAGTAGTATAGATTCTGCCTTGATTGTCGGGGGTGAAGCTTTCTTT CASSIDSALIVGGEAFF
NA NA TRBJ2-7 TRBV5-6 TGTGCCAGCAGCTTGGGAACGGGAACCTACGAGCAGTACTTC CASSLGTGTYEQYF
NA NA TRBJ2-5 TRBV5-6 TGTGCCAGCAGCTCGACAGTACAAGAGACCCAGTACTTC CASSSTVQETQYF
TRBD1 NA TRBJ1-5 TRBV5-1 TGCGCCAGCAGCTTGGGCCAGGGGGTTCAGCCCCAGCATTTT CASSLGQGVQPQHF
NA NA TRBJ1-6 TRBV6-5 TGTGCCAGCAGTACGACAGGCGATGTTAATTCACCCCTCCACTTT CASSTTGDVNSPLHF
TRBD1 medium-sized TRBJ1-6 TRBV6-1 TGTGCCAGCAGTGAGGGACAGGGGCGCTCCTATAATTCACCCCTCCACTTT CASSEGQGRSYNSPLHF
NA NA TRBJ2-5 TRBV4-1 TGCGCCAGCAGCCACGTGGGGAGGGAGACCCAGTACTTC CASSHVGRETQYF
TRBD1 NA TRBJ2-5 TRBV7-3 TGTGCCAGCAGCCCTTTACAGGGGCCTCAAGAGACCCAGTACTTC CASSPLQGPQETQYF
NA NA TRBJ1-4 TRBV7-9 TGTGCCAGCAGCTCAACGGGGTCAACTAGTGAAAAACTGTTTTTT CASSSTGSTSEKLFF
TRBD1 NA TRBJ2-7 TRBV2 TGTGCCAGCAGTTCCGGGACAGGGGGCCGGTACGAGCAGTACTTC CASSSGTGGRYEQYF
NA NA TRBJ2-7 TRBV5-6 TGTGCCAGCAGCTTGGAGGCAGGGGAGCAGTACTTC CASSLEAGEQYF